This TCR beta chain emerged from a study of human T cells and chemical hapten exposure. This clonotype was counted between two and nine times. For the library, individual cDNA molecules each received unique molecular identifiers. TCRdb reprocessed the 5' RACE reads with MiXCR, giving one entry per CDR3 protein. The sample has 95,000 to 120,000 distinct CDR3 sequences, 15% to 20% seen once. V was clipped by 1 base and J by 0 bases; unmatched bases: 4. In germline, CDR1 is SEHNR, CDR2 FQNEAQ (reference sequence). This CDR3 spans 17 amino acids. Total RNA was isolated from unfractionated whole blood. The chain uses TRBV7-9 and TRBJ2-2; 8 nucleotides match TRBD2. The source of this sequence is a human donor in good health. The CDR3 reads CASSLGTSGPNTGELFF. CDR3 coding DNA: TGTGCCAGCAGCTTAGGCACTAGCGGACCGAACACCGGGGAGCTGTTTTTT.